This note documents a single T cell receptor (beta chain) sequence. This specimen comes from a study of T cell changes during pregnancy in multiple sclerosis. V dropped 5 bases and J dropped 2; count of bases not matched to a gene: 8. CDR3 length: 16 residues. Germline CDR1 SGHVS, CDR2 FQNEAQ. Only in-frame clones appear in the TCRdb table, and some are missing; sequencing was by immunoSEQ multiplex PCR. The profile shows approximately 51,000 clones, approximately 92% of them singletons. J is TRBJ1-3 and V is TRBV7-8, with 8 nucleotides matching TRBD1. This sample comprised CD4+ T cells from peripheral blood mononuclear cells, obtained after pregnancy. This TCR was sampled from a female donor with multiple sclerosis, enrolled in a pregnancy study. The CDR3 nucleotides are TGTGCCAGCAGCGAACGACAGGGGATCACTGGAAACACCATATATTTT. Protein: CASSERQGITGNTIYF.